These 16 T cell receptor beta chains share one sample of origin, sequenced in a study of CD8 T cells in ankylosing spondylitis (dated by TCRdb to 2015 to 2018). Results the study describes overall, beyond this receptor: A TCR beta motif made up of several highly homologous amino acid variants appeared to be characteristic of blood from ankylosing spondylitis patients.

Preparation of the library involved 5' RACE. Sequencing was performed on an Illumina HiSeq 2500. The raw public reads went through TCRdb reprocessing: fastp at Q25, MiXCR clone calling, in-frame beta chains kept. Entries that share a CDR3 protein sequence are merged under the most common genes and DNA. This sample is represented by about 750,000 distinct CDR3 sequences; 19% of them were singletons. The biggest ten clones account for around 19% of the sample. The antigens these receptors bind are not known. The sequenced sample was blood, either unsorted or a sorted T cell fraction (not recorded which). These receptor sequences come from a male donor with ankylosing spondylitis.

This CDR3 is CASRSGDHYNEQFF. Written as DNA, the CDR3 is TGCGCCAGCAGGTCGGGGGACCACTACAATGAGCAGTTCTTC. This chain connects TRBV5-1 to TRBJ2-1, with D possibly matching TRBD2 (6 bases). Per the germline V gene, CDR1 is SGHRS and CDR2 is YFSETQ. The CDR3 is made up of 14 amino acids. Trimming removed 5 bases from V and 3 bases from J, with 12 bases in between.

This clonotype was recorded a few times. This sequence joins TRBV4-2 and TRBJ2-1, with 9 positions matching TRBD2. J gave up 2 bases and V 3 bases, and 14 bases lay outside the gene matches. CDR3 length: 19 amino acids. Germline lookup yields CDR1 LGHNA and CDR2 YNFKEQ. The CDR3 DNA sequence: TGTGCCAGCAGCCACCAGGGGGGACTAGCATACCAAACCTACAATGAGCAGTTCTTC. Amino acids: CASSHQGGLAYQTYNEQFF.

The chain employs TRBV6-5 and TRBJ1-2, with a possible D match to TRBD1 (6 bases). Trimming stripped 2 bases from V and 2 bases from J, with 9 bases between. The CDR3 runs 14 residues. Germline values: CDR1 MNHEY, CDR2 SVGAGI. The CDR3 coding sequence is TGTGCCAGCAGTTACCGGACAGAGAACTATGGCTACACCTTC. It is translated as CASSYRTENYGYTF.

This clonotype occurred a few times. This sequence joins TRBV13 and TRBJ1-1, with 9 nucleotides matching TRBD1. The V segment lost 6 bases and the J segment 0 bases; nucleotides outside the gene matches: 8. CDR3 length equals 16 residues. Per the germline V gene, CDR1 is PRHDT and CDR2 is FYEKMQ (reference sequence). The CDR3 here is CASSQDRGEMNTEAFF. CDR3 nucleotide sequence: TGTGCCAGCAGTCAAGACAGGGGGGAGATGAACACTGAAGCTTTCTTT.

In this sample, this clonotype turned up many times. The V and J genes are TRBV20-1 and TRBJ2-1; a possible D gene is TRBD2 (5 bases). V was pared by 3 bases and J by 6 bases, with 18 bases between. The CDR3 runs to 15 residues. Germline V gives CDR1 DFQATT, CDR2 SNEGSKA (reference sequence). Written as DNA, the CDR3 is TGCAGTGCTAGCCCGCCTCGGACTTCTTTCAATGAGCAGTTCTTC. Residues: CSASPPRTSFNEQFF.

This clonotype came up many times. This chain links TRBV29-1 with TRBJ1-1; 7 nucleotides align to TRBD1. The CDR3 has 12 amino acids. V lost 1 base and J lost 8; bases outside the gene matches: 4. Germline V gives CDR1 SQVTM, CDR2 ANQGSEA. This chain's CDR3 is CSVEVLTGEAFF. DNA for the CDR3: TGCAGCGTTGAAGTCCTGACAGGGGAAGCTTTCTTT.

This clonotype turned up a few times. V gene TRBV20-1 combines with J gene TRBJ2-1; D is unresolved. CDR3 length: 13 amino acids. Germline CDR1 is DFQATT and CDR2 is SNEGSKA (reference sequence). The CDR3 is CTPRAYLYNEQFF. The CDR3, as DNA: TGCACCCCCCGGGCCTACCTCTACAATGAGCAGTTCTTC.

In nucleotides, the CDR3 is TGTGCCAGCAGTGGACCGGCGGGAGGGCGGGGTGAGCAGTTCTTC. Translating it yields CASSGPAGGRGEQFF. The V call is TRBV12-3 or TRBV12-4, the J call TRBJ2-1; 9 nucleotides align to TRBD2. This CDR3 comprises 15 residues. After removal of 5 bases from V and 9 bases from J, the junction contained 11 bases not matched to a gene.

V and J are TRBV10-3 and TRBJ2-2, with 9 bases that match TRBD1. CDR1 is ENHRY and CDR2 is SYGVKD in the germline V gene. V was pared by 9 bases and J by 1 base, with 0 bases of the junction left unmatched. The CDR3 contains 13 residues. The CDR3, as DNA: TGTGCCATGGGACAGGGGAACACCGGGGAGCTGTTTTTT. This translates into CAMGQGNTGELFF.

A few counts support this clonotype. V is TRBV24-1 and J is TRBJ1-2, with D unresolved. Trimming pared 1 base from V and 2 bases from J, leaving 10 bases between. The CDR3 covers 15 residues. Germline assignment: CDR1 KGHDR and CDR2 SFDVKD. CDR3 amino acids: CATSDFGQLNYGYTF. DNA for the CDR3: TGTGCCACCAGTGATTTTGGGCAGCTAAACTATGGCTACACCTTC.

This clonotype came up a few times. J is TRBJ1-2 and V is TRBV6-6; a weak D match, TRBD1 (5 bases). Trimming cost V 7 bases and J 8 bases, with 17 bases left between them. CDR3 length: 13 residues. The V gene's germline CDR1 is MNHNY and CDR2 SVGAGI (reference sequence). In nucleotides, the CDR3 is TGTGCCAGCAAGGGACCGTTAAGTCCCGGCTACACCTTC. This translates into CASKGPLSPGYTF.

The chain uses TRBV25-1 and TRBJ2-1, with TRBD2 matching over 14 bases. V was clipped by 9 bases and J by 6 bases; unmatched bases: 10. Germline CDR1 is MGHDK and CDR2 is SYGVNS. The CDR3 totals 16 residues. The CDR3 bases are TGTGCCAGTCCTCCTAAGGGACTAGCGGGAGTCAATGAGCAGTTCTTC. Translating it yields CASPPKGLAGVNEQFF.

This clonotype showed up just once. This chain joins TRBV5-1 and TRBJ2-6, with D perhaps matching TRBD1 or TRBD2 (5 bases each). Trimming stripped 4 bases from V and 4 bases from J, with 18 bases between. The CDR3 length is 17 residues. Germline CDR1 SGHRS, CDR2 YFSETQ. The CDR3 here is CASSLRDPWDGANVLTF. The CDR3 DNA reads TGCGCCAGCAGCCTCCGGGATCCCTGGGACGGGGCCAACGTCCTGACTTTC.

The V and J genes are TRBV7-2 and TRBJ2-2, with D perhaps TRBD2 (6 bases). The CDR3 runs to 14 residues. The germline CDR1 and CDR2 sequences are SGHTA and FQGNSA. Trimming stripped 5 bases from V and 4 bases from J, with 11 bases between. The CDR3 DNA reads as TGTGCCAGCAGCGTCGCGGGGCCCACCGGGGAGCTGTTTTTT. This encodes CASSVAGPTGELFF.

V and J are TRBV7-9 and TRBJ2-7; D is possibly TRBD1 or TRBD2 (6 bases each). The CDR3 is 16 amino acids. Germline CDR1 reads SEHNR; CDR2 reads FQNEAQ (reference sequence). With 1 base removed from V and 2 bases from J, the gap between germline ends came to 15 bases. The CDR3 region is CASSLEGGRQTYEQYF. The DNA of the CDR3 is TGTGCCAGCAGCTTAGAGGGGGGCCGCCAAACCTACGAGCAGTACTTC.

This clonotype appeared a few times. The chain employs TRBV5-1 and TRBJ2-1; either TRBD1 or TRBD2 may supply D (5 bases each). Trimming removed 1 base at V and 9 bases at J, with 11 bases between. The V gene's germline CDR1 is SGHRS and CDR2 YFSETQ. The CDR3 is 13 residues long. CDR3 sequence: CASSLSGTGEQFF. In nucleotides, the CDR3 is TGCGCCAGCAGCTTGTCTGGGACCGGTGAGCAGTTCTTC.